The 10 T cell receptor beta chains presented below share a single source sample, sequenced in a study of blood T cell repertoires in COVID-19. Here immunoSEQ multiplex PCR was the method, and the copy in TCRdb shows in-frame clones only, minus some. The sample has approximately 190,000 clones, around 85% seen once; the top ten hold 2.1%. What was sequenced was peripheral blood. These receptors all come from a man aged 65-85 years with active or convalescent COVID-19.

V gene TRBV7-2 combines with J gene TRBJ2-1; D not certain. CDR1 and CDR2 (germline): SGHTA, FQGNSA. The CDR3 is 16 residues long. Trimming pared 2 bases from V and 6 bases from J, leaving 17 bases between. CDR3 in amino acids: CASSLQEVRNLNEQFF. As DNA, the CDR3 is TGTGCCAGCAGCTTACAAGAGGTCCGAAACCTCAATGAGCAGTTCTTC.

The gene calls are TRBV7-9 and TRBJ2-5; 8 bases are a match to TRBD2. The CDR3 consists of 17 residues. The germline V gene has CDR1 SEHNR and CDR2 FQNEAQ (reference sequence). V lost 3 bases and J lost 0; bases outside the gene matches: 9. The CDR3 protein is CASSFGGEREYQETQYF. The CDR3 DNA reads as TGTGCCAGCAGCTTTGGAGGCGAGCGGGAGTACCAAGAGACCCAGTACTTC.

CDR3 region: CASSLTGVGEAFF. The CDR3 region has the DNA TGTGCCAGCAGTTTAACAGGGGTCGGGGAAGCTTTCTTT. This sequence joins TRBV27 and TRBJ1-1, with 7 bases aligning to TRBD1. The CDR3 loop spans 13 amino acids. Per germline, CDR1 MNHEY and CDR2 SMNVEV (reference sequence). The ends lost 2 bases at V and 8 bases at J; junction bases unmatched: 5.

The V call is TRBV30, the J call TRBJ2-1; 7 nucleotides agree with TRBD2. V shed 0 bases and J 0 bases; nucleotides not matched to a gene: 11. Germline loops: CDR1 GTSNPN, CDR2 SVGIG (reference sequence). This CDR3 spans 18 amino acids. The CDR3 nucleotides read TGTGCCTGGAGTGTACTCCGCGCGCTAGCGGACTCCTACAATGAGCAGTTCTTC. The encoded protein is CAWSVLRALADSYNEQFF. Using reference TRBV30 and TRBJ2-1 for the parts outside the CDR3, the full variable domain is SQTIHQWPATLVQPVGSPLSLECTVEGTSNPNLYWYRQAAGRGLQLLFYSVGIGQISSEVPQNLSASRPQDRQFILSSKKLLLSDSGFYLCAWSVLRALADSYNEQFFGPGTRLTVL.

The V and J genes are TRBV18 and TRBJ2-5; TRBD1 matches 8 bases. The CDR3 extends over 15 amino acids. The V gene's germline CDR1 is KGHSH and CDR2 LQKENI. The V and J ends lost 3 bases and 1 base, in that order; junction bases with no gene match: 4. The chain's CDR3 is CASSPMGTGQETQYF. CDR3 bases: TGTGCCAGCTCACCGATGGGGACAGGCCAAGAGACCCAGTACTTC.

This sequence joins TRBV15 and TRBJ1-5; possibly TRBD1 for D (5 bases). The CDR3 is 15 amino acids. Germline V gene lookup returns CDR1 LNHNV and CDR2 YYDKDF (reference sequence). V was pared by 2 bases and J by 3 bases, with 11 bases between. CDR3 in amino acids: CATSRPGGTNQPQHF. CDR3 sequence (DNA): TGTGCCACCAGCAGACCTGGGGGGACCAATCAGCCCCAGCATTTT.

The CDR3 here is CASSLGAVSGANVLTF. The DNA for the CDR3 is TGTGCCAGCAGCTTAGGGGCAGTTTCTGGGGCCAACGTCCTGACTTTC. The rearrangement joins TRBV7-8 to TRBJ2-6; D ambiguous. The CDR3 consists of 16 residues. CDR1 and CDR2 (germline): SGHVS, FQNEAQ. The V end lost 1 base, the J end lost 1 base, and 8 bases lay between the germline ends. The entire variable domain, with the rest obtained from reference TRBV7-8 and TRBJ2-6, is as follows: GAGVSQSPRYKVAKRGQDVALRCDPISGHVSLFWYQQALGQGPEFLTYFQNEAQLDKSGLPSDRFFAERPEGSVSTLKIQRTQQEDSAVYLCASSLGAVSGANVLTFGAGSRLTVL.

The genes are TRBV6-5 and TRBJ1-5, with D hard to call. Germline-derived CDR1 and CDR2 are MNHEY and SVGAGI. There are 15 residues in the CDR3. Deletions cut 4 bases from V and 0 bases from J, with 10 bases between. The CDR3 sequence: CASSFGSGSNQPQHF. DNA of the CDR3: TGTGCCAGCAGTTTCGGCTCAGGTAGCAATCAGCCCCAGCATTTT.

The gene calls are TRBV6-2 or TRBV6-3 and TRBJ2-1; 9 bases are shared with TRBD1. The CDR3 is 16 residues long. The V segment lost 0 bases and the J segment 5 bases; nucleotides outside the gene matches: 5. From germline, CDR1 is MNHEY and CDR2 SVGEGT. The CDR3 protein is CASSYSGTGTNNEQFF. Written as DNA, the CDR3 is TGTGCCAGCAGTTACTCAGGGACAGGGACGAACAATGAGCAGTTCTTC.

The V gene is TRBV28, the J gene TRBJ2-1; 9 nucleotides match TRBD2. The CDR3 has 18 residues. Unmatched junction bases numbered 7, after V lost 1 base and J lost 0 bases. CDR1 and CDR2 from the germline V gene are MDHEN and SYDVKM. The CDR3 DNA follows: TGTGCCAGCAGTTTATTTGGACTAGCGAGGGGCTCCTACAATGAGCAGTTCTTC. It is translated as CASSLFGLARGSYNEQFF.